Shown below are 20 T cell receptor beta chains from a single sample sequenced in a study of cytomegalovirus exposure and HLA in healthy donors. The PCR made use of 60 Vbeta and 13 Jbeta primers. Here immunoSEQ multiplex PCR was the method, and the copy in TCRdb shows in-frame clones only, minus some. The sample records tens of thousands of clones, 60% to 80% being singletons. The material sequenced was PBMCs. The origin of the receptors is a man between 60 and 70 years old in good health and CMV-seronegative.

The CDR3 reads CASSLVLAGRIAYNEQFF. The CDR3, as DNA: TGCGCCAGCAGCTTGGTACTAGCGGGGAGAATTGCCTACAATGAGCAGTTCTTC. The J gene is TRBJ2-1, the V gene TRBV5-1, with 10 bases identical to TRBD2. This CDR3 has 18 residues. The ends lost 0 bases at V and 2 bases at J; junction bases unmatched: 8. Germline CDR1 is SGHRS and CDR2 is YFSETQ.

CDR3 amino acids: CASSYSRASGSYEQYF. The CDR3 DNA follows: TGTGCCAGCAGTTACTCGAGGGCTAGCGGGTCGTACGAGCAGTACTTC. The rearrangement joins TRBV6-5 to TRBJ2-7; TRBD2 agrees at 8 bases. The CDR3 has 16 residues. In germline, CDR1 is MNHEY, CDR2 SVGAGI. Germline trimming cut 0 bases from V and 4 bases from J; bases unmatched to any gene: 8.

This clone occurred a few times. The chain links TRBV6-5 to TRBJ1-4; 8 nucleotides line up with TRBD1. The CDR3 has 15 amino acids. Germline values: CDR1 MNHEY, CDR2 SVGAGI. V lost 4 bases to trimming and J lost 4 bases; unmatched junction nucleotides: 5. CDR3 bases: TGTGCCAGCAGTTCCGGACAGGGCTTTAATGAAAAACTGTTTTTT. Its protein product is CASSSGQGFNEKLFF.

The chain carries TRBV28 and TRBJ1-2; D may be TRBD1 (6 bases). Per germline, CDR1 MDHEN and CDR2 SYDVKM. V lost 0 bases, J lost 5 bases, and 7 bases lay in between. The CDR3 loop spans 13 amino acids. CDR3 in DNA: TGTGCCAGCAGTTTATGGGGGGCATATGGCTACACCTTC. Translation gives CASSLWGAYGYTF.

The rearrangement uses TRBV19 and TRBJ1-5; 7 bases fit TRBD1. The CDR3 runs to 15 residues. Germline loops: CDR1 LNHDA, CDR2 SQIVND (reference sequence). After removal of 7 bases from V and 3 bases from J, the junction contained 9 bases not matched to a gene. CDR3 nucleotide sequence: TGTGCCAGTACCCTGACAGGGAGGAACAATCAGCCCCAGCATTTT. Amino acids: CASTLTGRNNQPQHF.

With regard to this clone: Sequence at one end of the junction differs from germline and may be a read error. V gene TRBV11-2 combines with J gene TRBJ1-2, with 7 nucleotides matching TRBD1. The CDR3 covers 15 residues. CDR1 is SGHAT, CDR2 FQNNGV, per germline. CDR3 DNA: TGTGCCAGCAGCTTAGACCCCGGGACAGTCTATGGCTACCCCTTC. Residues: CASSLDPGTVYGYPF.

The CDR3 loop is CASSYAPGGKQYF. In DNA form, the CDR3 reads TGTGCCAGCAGTTATGCCCCCGGAGGGAAGCAGTACTTC. The chain combines TRBV6-5 with TRBJ2-5; TRBD2 is a possible D gene (6 bases). CDR3 length: 13 residues. From germline, CDR1 is MNHEY and CDR2 SVGAGI. The V gene lost 3 bases and the J gene lost 11 bases, with 16 bases spanning the gap.

V and J are TRBV4-3 and TRBJ2-6, with D possibly matching TRBD1 (6 bases). V lost 4 bases, J lost 4 bases, and 14 bases lay in between. Per the germline V gene, CDR1 is LGHNA and CDR2 is YSLEER. CDR3 length equals 16 residues. CDR3 protein: CASSPMAGVGANVLTF. The CDR3 DNA reads TGCGCCAGCAGCCCCATGGCAGGGGTAGGGGCCAACGTCCTGACTTTC.

The chain links TRBV5-1 to TRBJ2-7, with 8 bases fitting TRBD2. The V and J ends lost 0 bases and 0 bases, in that order; junction bases with no gene match: 2. Germline CDR1 reads SGHRS; CDR2 reads YFSETQ. This CDR3 spans 15 amino acids. Here the CDR3 DNA reads TGCGCCAGCAGCTTGGAGCGGGGGAGCTCCTACGAGCAGTACTTC. Encoded protein: CASSLERGSSYEQYF.

DNA for the CDR3: TGCGCCAGCAGCTCTAACTGGGGCGGGAAAGAGACCCAGTACTTC. It translates to CASSSNWGGKETQYF. The chain combines TRBV5-1 with TRBJ2-5; D is possibly TRBD2 (6 bases). The V end lost 3 bases, the J end lost 3 bases, and 15 bases lay between the germline ends. CDR3 length: 15 amino acids. The germline V gene has CDR1 SGHRS and CDR2 YFSETQ.

This clone was seen more than once but under ten times. The chain has TRBV7-9 and TRBJ1-4; tentative D call: TRBD1 (6 bases). CDR3 length: 13 residues. CDR1 SEHNR and CDR2 FQNEAQ come from the germline V gene (reference sequence). Trimming removed 6 bases from V and 8 bases from J, with 13 bases in between. CDR3 sequence reads: CASRPSGTEKLFF. CDR3 bases: TGTGCCAGCAGGCCATCCGGGACAGAAAAACTGTTTTTT.

In its sample, this clone was seen a few times. The chain combines TRBV2 with TRBJ2-1, with TRBD1 identical over 7 bases. This CDR3 region has 12 residues. Germline assignment: CDR1 SNHLY and CDR2 FYNNEI. V lost 6 bases and J lost 6; bases outside the gene matches: 2. The CDR3 nucleotides read TGTGCCAGCAGGAACAGGGGCAATGAGCAGTTCTTC. It encodes CASRNRGNEQFF.

The chain's CDR3 is CASSVAPLAGEQFF. CDR3 bases: TGTGCCAGCAGCGTCGCACCGCTAGCAGGTGAGCAGTTCTTC. The V and J genes are TRBV9 and TRBJ2-1; tentatively, D is TRBD2 (5 bases). CDR3 length: 14 amino acids. V lost 2 bases and J lost 9, with 15 bases in between. Germline V gene data show CDR1 as SGDLS and CDR2 as YYNGEE.

The rearrangement joins TRBV28 to TRBJ1-2, with a possible D match to TRBD1 (5 bases). Germline V gene lookup returns CDR1 MDHEN and CDR2 SYDVKM. Trimming took off 6 bases at V and 11 bases at J, with 16 bases between the two ends. CDR3 length: 12 residues. CDR3 nucleotide sequence: TGTGCCAGCAGGTGGCAGGGTCGAGGATACACCTTC. It encodes CASRWQGRGYTF.

The chain employs TRBV7-2 and TRBJ2-7, with 12 bases lining up with TRBD1. CDR1 and CDR2 (germline): SGHTA, FQGNSA. Losses at the gene ends were 5 bases for V and 3 bases for J; bases not matched to a gene: 17. The CDR3 totals 19 residues. CDR3 sequence: CASSAPPGQGASSGYEQYF. CDR3 nucleotides: TGTGCCAGCAGCGCACCCCCGGGACAGGGGGCTTCTAGCGGCTACGAGCAGTACTTC.

V is TRBV7-8 and J is TRBJ2-3, with TRBD2 identical over 7 bases. V lost 0 bases to trimming and J lost 4 bases; unmatched junction nucleotides: 10. The germline CDR1 and CDR2 sequences are SGHVS and FQNEAQ. CDR3 length: 17 amino acids. The CDR3 bases are TGTGCCAGCAGCTTAGCCCGAATTAGCGGGTTAGCAGATACGCAGTATTTT. Translating gives CASSLARISGLADTQYF.

The V gene is TRBV2, the J gene TRBJ2-7; TRBD1 matches at 7 bases. The CDR3 covers 12 residues. Germline lookup yields CDR1 SNHLY and CDR2 FYNNEI. The V and J ends lost 3 bases and 11 bases, in that order; junction bases with no gene match: 7. The CDR3 DNA sequence: TGTGCCAGCAGTGACCCCCGTCAGGGGGAGTACTTC. Protein sequence: CASSDPRQGEYF.

This rearrangement joins TRBV6-6 to TRBJ2-5; maybe TRBD1 (6 bases). V was trimmed by 6 bases and J by 4 bases, leaving 15 bases between them. The CDR3 runs 14 residues. Germline V gives CDR1 MNHNY, CDR2 SVGAGI (reference sequence). CDR3 sequence (DNA): TGTGCCAGCAGCCTCCGAGGGGGACCAGAGACCCAGTACTTC. Encoded protein: CASSLRGGPETQYF.

The rearrangement uses TRBV19 and TRBJ1-2, with 9 bases that match TRBD1. V dropped 4 bases and J dropped 2; count of bases not matched to a gene: 5. The V gene's germline CDR1 is LNHDA and CDR2 SQIVND (reference sequence). The CDR3 covers 15 residues. The DNA of the CDR3 is TGTGCCAGTAGTACCCTTGGACAGGGGAACTATGGCTACACCTTC. Translation gives CASSTLGQGNYGYTF.

This clone is classed as medium-sized. The chain carries TRBV9 and TRBJ1-3; 12 nucleotides agree with TRBD1. The CDR3 contains 16 residues. Trimming removed 3 bases from V and 3 bases from J; junction bases left unmatched: 4. Germline V gene lookup returns CDR1 SGDLS and CDR2 YYNGEE. CDR3 loop: CASSAGQGALGNTIYF. For the CDR3, the DNA is TGTGCCAGCAGCGCGGGACAGGGGGCACTTGGAAACACCATATATTTT.